The 25 T cell receptor beta chains presented below share a single source sample, sequenced in a study of cytomegalovirus exposure and HLA in healthy donors (dated by TCRdb to 2016 to 2017). Receptor libraries were prepared by the immunoSEQ multiplex PCR assay. For the multiplex PCR, a mixture combining 60 forward primers for TCR Vbeta segments and 13 reverse primers for TCR Jbeta segments was used. Sourced from immuneACCESS, this table was stored by TCRdb with only in-frame sequences that have V and J called. A share of the clones is absent; for the studies checked, an unresolved V gene accounts for under half, and the remainder has no known explanation. The table of this sample itemizes 140,000 to 150,000 clones. The ten largest clonotypes hold around 1.5% of the sample. The specimen was PBMCs. Receptor source: a woman between 50 and 59 years old in good health and CMV-seronegative.

The chain employs TRBV5-1 and TRBJ1-2; no firm D call. With 4 bases removed from V and 5 bases from J, the gap between germline ends came to 12 bases. The CDR3 spans 13 residues. Germline values: CDR1 SGHRS, CDR2 YFSETQ. The CDR3 sequence: CASSAQVRYGYTF. DNA for the CDR3: TGCGCCAGCAGCGCCCAGGTCCGTTATGGCTACACCTTC.

This chain links TRBV19 with TRBJ2-5; tentatively, D is TRBD2 (5 bases). V lost 2 bases to trimming and J lost 3 bases, with 10 bases between them. The germline V gene has CDR1 LNHDA and CDR2 SQIVND (reference sequence). There are 14 residues in the CDR3. The CDR3 region has the DNA TGTGCCAGTAGTATATTACTAGGCAAAGAGACCCAGTACTTC. Its translation: CASSILLGKETQYF.

The chain uses TRBV27 and TRBJ2-2; 8 bases align to TRBD2. Trimming removed 7 bases from V and 6 bases from J; junction bases left unmatched: 7. CDR3 length: 14 amino acids. Germline CDR1 MNHEY, CDR2 SMNVEV (reference sequence). The CDR3 sequence is CASTERELAGELFF. CDR3 DNA: TGTGCCAGCACAGAGCGGGAGTTGGCCGGGGAGCTGTTTTTT.

The chain employs TRBV2 and TRBJ1-3; 8 bases fit TRBD1. Germline values: CDR1 SNHLY, CDR2 FYNNEI. V shed 4 bases and J 0 bases; nucleotides not matched to a gene: 5. This CDR3 contains 16 residues. The CDR3 nucleotides are TGTGCCAGCAGTGGGGGGACAGGCAACTCTGGAAACACCATATATTTT. It is translated as CASSGGTGNSGNTIYF.

The chain recombines TRBV7-3 with TRBJ2-1, with 11 nucleotides matching TRBD2. The germline CDR1 and CDR2 sequences are SGHTA and FQGTGA. The CDR3 covers 16 residues. With V trimmed by 2 bases and J by 1 base, 1 base remained unmatched. The chain's CDR3 is CASSLLAGGSYNEQFF. The DNA of the CDR3 is TGTGCCAGCAGCTTACTAGCGGGGGGATCCTACAATGAGCAGTTCTTC.

The chain is built from TRBV7-9 and TRBJ2-7; D unclear. Germline-derived CDR1 and CDR2 are SEHNR and FQNEAQ (reference sequence). Trimming stripped 5 bases from V and 5 bases from J, with 7 bases between. The CDR3 contains 11 residues. The CDR3 sequence: CASSMTNEQYF. The CDR3 region has the DNA TGTGCCAGCAGCATGACAAACGAGCAGTACTTC.

The V call is TRBV7-3, the J call TRBJ2-1; 14 nucleotides agree with TRBD2. The ends lost 4 bases at V and 7 bases at J; junction bases unmatched: 3. CDR1 and CDR2 from the germline V gene are SGHTA and FQGTGA. The CDR3 spans 15 residues. Here the CDR3 reads CASSSRLAGGNEQFF. CDR3 sequence (DNA): TGTGCCAGCAGCTCTCGACTAGCGGGGGGGAATGAGCAGTTCTTC. Variable domain in full (rest from reference TRBV7-3 and TRBJ2-1): GAGVSQTPSNKVTEKGKYVELRCDPISGHTALYWYRQSLGQGPEFLIYFQGTGAADDSGLPNDRFFAVRPEGSVSTLKIQRTERGDSAVYLCASSSRLAGGNEQFFGPGTRLTVL.

The chain uses TRBV7-7 and TRBJ2-1; 8 nucleotides agree with TRBD1. Trimming removed 1 base from V and 7 bases from J; junction bases left unmatched: 6. The CDR3 covers 15 residues. Germline CDR1 SSHAT, CDR2 FNYEAQ (reference sequence). The CDR3 sequence: CASSLGRGQGNEQFF. The CDR3 DNA sequence: TGTGCCAGCAGCTTAGGCAGGGGGCAGGGGAATGAGCAGTTCTTC.

The chain recombines TRBV29-1 with TRBJ1-4, with D tentatively TRBD1 (6 bases). The germline CDR1 and CDR2 sequences are SQVTM and ANQGSEA. The ends were cut back, 4 bases at V and 5 bases at J, with 14 bases in the middle. The CDR3 is 14 residues long. CDR3 DNA: TGCAGCGTTGCCAGAACAGGGCAAAATGAAAAACTGTTTTTT. This translates into CSVARTGQNEKLFF.

The chain carries TRBV28 and TRBJ2-6, with TRBD2 identical over 12 bases. The CDR3 loop spans 17 amino acids. Germline CDR1 is MDHEN and CDR2 is SYDVKM. The J segment lost 1 base and the V segment lost 2 bases, leaving 0 bases of the junction unmatched. The CDR3 reads CASSLTSGRSGANVLTF. In nucleotides, the CDR3 is TGTGCCAGCAGTTTAACTAGCGGGAGGTCTGGGGCCAACGTCCTGACTTTC.

The rearrangement links TRBV7-8 to TRBJ1-2, with D unclear. This CDR3 has 13 residues. V was trimmed by 6 bases and J by 8 bases, leaving 16 bases between them. Germline loops: CDR1 SGHVS, CDR2 FQNEAQ. For the CDR3, the DNA is TGTGCCAGCAGGACTTGGAGGGAAGGAGGCTACACCTTC. Residues: CASRTWREGGYTF.

This chain links TRBV7-2 with TRBJ1-5; D not certain. Trimming removed 2 bases from V and 0 bases from J, with 11 bases in between. Germline V lookup: CDR1 SGHTA, CDR2 FQGNSA. The CDR3 totals 16 residues. CDR3 sequence reads: CASSLIAGYSNQPQHF. The CDR3 nucleotides are TGTGCCAGCAGCTTAATTGCAGGTTATAGCAATCAGCCCCAGCATTTT.

CDR3 nucleotides: TGTGCCACCTTTCGGGACAGGGGGTTCGAGCAGTACTTC. Residues: CATFRDRGFEQYF. This chain links TRBV18 with TRBJ2-7, with 11 bases identical to TRBD1. Germline lookup yields CDR1 KGHSH and CDR2 LQKENI. V gave up 10 bases and J gave up 6 bases; unmatched junction bases: 8. This CDR3 is built from 13 residues.

This chain uses TRBV5-1 with TRBJ2-3; 8 bases are a match to TRBD2. There are 14 residues in the CDR3. Germline CDR1 reads SGHRS; CDR2 reads YFSETQ. The J segment lost 4 bases and the V segment lost 4 bases, leaving 5 bases of the junction unmatched. The CDR3 is CASSPGGVPDTQYF. In nucleotides, the CDR3 is TGCGCCAGCAGCCCGGGGGGGGTCCCAGATACGCAGTATTTT.

The CDR3 spells CGGGRGHYGYTF. CDR3 coding DNA: TGTGGGGGGGGCAGGGGGCACTATGGCTACACCTTC. The chain combines TRBV30 with TRBJ1-2; 8 nucleotides agree with TRBD1. The CDR3 has 12 residues. Germline V lookup: CDR1 GTSNPN, CDR2 SVGIG (reference sequence).

The V call is TRBV28, the J call TRBJ1-2, with D tentatively TRBD1 (6 bases). Trimming cost V 6 bases and J 3 bases, with 14 bases left between them. Germline V gene sequence: CDR1 MDHEN, CDR2 SYDVKM. This CDR3 has 14 amino acids. Here the CDR3 reads CASSHTGPDYGYTF. CDR3 coding DNA: TGTGCCAGCAGCCACACAGGGCCAGACTATGGCTACACCTTC.

The rearrangement uses TRBV15 and TRBJ2-3; possible D gene TRBD1, 5 bases. Trimming left V 0 bases short and J 0 bases short, with 7 bases between. The germline gives CDR1 LNHNV, CDR2 YYDKDF (reference sequence). The CDR3 length is 15 residues. The CDR3 loop reads CATSRDRGSTDTQYF. CDR3 DNA: TGTGCCACCAGCAGAGATAGGGGAAGCACAGATACGCAGTATTTT.

V is TRBV7-2 and J is TRBJ2-3; a possible D gene is TRBD1 (6 bases). The V end was cut by 0 bases, the J end by 5 bases, with 9 bases between. This CDR3 spans 14 amino acids. Germline loops: CDR1 SGHTA, CDR2 FQGNSA. The CDR3 is CASSLAGRGDTQYF. The CDR3 DNA sequence: TGTGCCAGCAGCTTAGCCGGCAGGGGAGATACGCAGTATTTT.

The chain has TRBV30 and TRBJ2-2; D unresolved. The germline V and J ends were trimmed by 3 bases and 2 bases, with 7 bases remaining between them. Germline V gene lookup returns CDR1 GTSNPN and CDR2 SVGIG (reference sequence). The CDR3 is 13 amino acids. This CDR3 reads CAWSRQNTGELFF. CDR3 DNA sequence: TGTGCCTGGAGCAGACAAAACACCGGGGAGCTGTTTTTT.

The genes are TRBV5-6 and TRBJ2-5; D is uncertain. The CDR3 has 15 amino acids. V was cut by 2 bases and J by 5 bases, with 16 bases left in between. Per germline, CDR1 SGHDT and CDR2 YYEEEE. The DNA of the CDR3 is TGTGCCAGCAGCTTCGATCAGGTTCTTTCGGAGACCCAGTACTTC. Residues: CASSFDQVLSETQYF. The full variable domain, in which reference TRBV5-6 and TRBJ2-5 provide the parts outside the CDR3, is DAGVTQSPTHLIKTRGQQVTLRCSPKSGHDTVSWYQQALGQGPQFIFQYYEEEERQRGNFPDRFSGHQFPNYSSELNVNALLLGDSALYLCASSFDQVLSETQYFGPGTRLLVL.

The CDR3 coding sequence is TGTGCCATCAGTTTTACAGGGGGCGGGAATCAGCCCCAGCATTTT. It codes for CAISFTGGGNQPQHF. V gene TRBV10-3 combines with J gene TRBJ1-5, with 9 bases aligning to TRBD1. Trimming removed 5 bases from V and 4 bases from J; junction bases left unmatched: 6. The CDR3 has 15 residues. Per germline, CDR1 ENHRY and CDR2 SYGVKD.

The chain joins TRBV4-1 to TRBJ1-2; possibly TRBD1 for D (6 bases). Trimming took off 2 bases at V and 4 bases at J, with 14 bases between the two ends. The germline V gene has CDR1 MGHRA and CDR2 YSYEKL. The CDR3 consists of 15 residues. This CDR3 is CASSQNRVRSYGYTF. The CDR3 region has the DNA TGCGCCAGCAGCCAAAACAGGGTTCGGAGCTATGGCTACACCTTC.

The chain uses TRBV11-2 and TRBJ2-6; D possibly corresponds to TRBD2 (6 bases). The V gene's germline CDR1 is SGHAT and CDR2 FQNNGV. This CDR3 contains 18 residues. The germline V and J ends were trimmed by 1 base and 1 base, with 14 bases remaining between them. This chain's CDR3 is CASSLAPGVPSGANVLTF. Here the CDR3 DNA reads TGTGCCAGCAGCTTAGCTCCGGGGGTCCCTTCTGGGGCCAACGTCCTGACTTTC.

This chain links TRBV7-2 with TRBJ2-7; 9 bases are shared with TRBD1. V gave up 2 bases and J gave up 1 base; unmatched junction bases: 9. The CDR3 is made up of 17 amino acids. CDR1 and CDR2 from the germline V gene are SGHTA and FQGNSA. CDR3 DNA sequence: TGTGCCAGCAGCTTAAATGTTAGGGGGACAGGGTCCTACGAGCAGTACTTC. This translates into CASSLNVRGTGSYEQYF. Drawing the rest from reference TRBV7-2 and TRBJ2-7, the complete variable domain is GAGVSQSPSNKVTEKGKDVELRCDPISGHTALYWYRQSLGQGLEFLIYFQGNSAPDKSGLPSDRFSAERTGGSVSTLTIQRTQQEDSAVYLCASSLNVRGTGSYEQYFGPGTRLTVT.

The chain combines TRBV19 with TRBJ2-5; D might be TRBD2 (7 bases). The CDR3 is 14 residues long. Germline V gives CDR1 LNHDA, CDR2 SQIVND (reference sequence). V lost 7 bases and J 4 bases, leaving 16 bases between the germline ends. CDR3: CASTARGGRETQYF. The CDR3 DNA reads TGTGCCAGTACTGCAAGGGGGGGGCGAGAGACCCAGTACTTC. The full variable domain, its missing parts supplied by reference TRBV19 and TRBJ2-5, is DGGITQSPKYLFRKEGQNVTLSCEQNLNHDAMYWYRQDPGQGLRLIYYSQIVNDFQKGDIAEGYSVSREKKESFPLTVTSAQKNPTAFYLCASTARGGRETQYFGPGTRLLVL.